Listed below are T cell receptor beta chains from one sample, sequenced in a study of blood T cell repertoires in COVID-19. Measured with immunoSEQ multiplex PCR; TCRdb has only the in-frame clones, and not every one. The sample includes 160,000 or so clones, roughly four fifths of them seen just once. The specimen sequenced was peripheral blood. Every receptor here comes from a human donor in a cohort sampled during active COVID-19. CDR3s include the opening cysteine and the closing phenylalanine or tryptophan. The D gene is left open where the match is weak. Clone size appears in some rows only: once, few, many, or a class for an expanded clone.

TGTGCCACCAGCAGAGATTCGGGGGGCCGGAACACTGAAGCTTTCTTT	CATSRDSGGRNTEAFF	.	TRBV15	TRBJ1-1	.
TGTGCCAGCAGCTTACGGTTCGGGGGTCAGCCCCAGCATTTT	CASSLRFGGQPQHF	.	TRBV7-2	TRBJ1-5	once
TGTGCCAGCAGAGGACCGGGACAGGGAACCCACGAGCAGTACTTC	CASRGPGQGTHEQYF	TRBD1	TRBV6-5	TRBJ2-7	.
TGTGCCAGCAGCTTAGGGGCGGGACGGGTCCACAATGAGCAGTTCTTC	CASSLGAGRVHNEQFF	.	TRBV7-2	TRBJ2-1	.
TGCGCCAGCAGCTTGGGTTTTAGTAGGGGGCGAAGCACTGAAGCTTTCTTT	CASSLGFSRGRSTEAFF	TRBD1	TRBV5-1	TRBJ1-1	.
TGCGCCAGCAAGGGCCGGACCCAGGGTAGGTCGTCCTACGAGCAGTACTTC	CASKGRTQGRSSYEQYF	.	TRBV5-1	TRBJ2-7	.
TGTGCCTGGAGTGGGGACAGGGTTAATGGCTACACCTTC	CAWSGDRVNGYTF	TRBD1	TRBV30	TRBJ1-2	few
TGCAGCGTCTCTACAGGGAGCTCCTACAATGAGCAGTTCTTC	CSVSTGSSYNEQFF	.	TRBV29-1	TRBJ2-1	.
TGTGCCAGCAGTGGGACAGTGGGGACTGGCTACGAGCAGTACTTC	CASSGTVGTGYEQYF	.	TRBV11-2	TRBJ2-7	.
TGTGCCAGCAGCTTCGGACTAGCGGGAGACGAGCAGTACTTC	CASSFGLAGDEQYF	TRBD2	TRBV7-2	TRBJ2-7	.